The next 29 T cell receptor beta chains were all read from a single sample in a study of OX40 agonist ivuxolimab in advanced cancers. Clones were sequenced by immunoSEQ multiplex PCR, and TCRdb holds only the in-frame ones, with some missing. This table has fewer than 120,000 clones, roughly 87% appearing once. Sequencing was performed on CD4+ or CD8+ T cells sorted from blood, taken in a trial of the OX40 agonist ivuxolimab. The receptors shown here come from an adult with an advanced solid tumor such as melanoma, head and neck, liver or kidney cancer.

The gene calls are TRBV7-9 and TRBJ2-7; possible D gene TRBD1, 6 bases. Trimming stripped 8 bases from V and 0 bases from J, with 17 bases between. CDR1 and CDR2 from the germline V gene are SEHNR and FQNEAQ (reference sequence). This CDR3 contains 15 residues. This chain's CDR3 is CASDAQGKGSYEQYF. CDR3 nucleotide sequence: TGTGCCAGCGACGCACAGGGTAAAGGCTCCTACGAGCAGTACTTC.

This chain links TRBV5-6 with TRBJ2-7, with D perhaps matching TRBD1 (5 bases). V shed 4 bases and J shed 9 bases, with 14 bases lying between them. CDR3 length: 12 amino acids. CDR1 is SGHDT, CDR2 YYEEEE, per germline. In nucleotides, the CDR3 is TGTGCCAGCAGCGTTGACTGGGGCGGGCAGTACTTC. Translating gives CASSVDWGGQYF.

This chain connects TRBV11-2 to TRBJ2-3; tentatively, D is TRBD1 or TRBD2 (5 bases each). Germline CDR1 reads SGHAT; CDR2 reads FQNNGV. V dropped 1 base and J dropped 9 bases, with 8 bases sitting between them. The CDR3 is 12 amino acids. CDR3 amino acids: CASSLGRETQYF. The CDR3 coding sequence is TGTGCCAGCAGCTTAGGCAGGGAGACGCAGTATTTT.

The rearrangement joins TRBV7-8 to TRBJ2-3; D unclear. Germline-derived CDR1 and CDR2 are SGHVS and FQNEAQ. The CDR3 runs to 12 residues. The V and J ends lost 0 bases and 4 bases respectively, with 2 bases between them. CDR3 residues: CASSLAPDTQYF. CDR3 nucleotide sequence: TGTGCCAGCAGCTTAGCCCCAGATACGCAGTATTTT. Full variable domain (missing parts from reference TRBV7-8 and TRBJ2-3): GAGVSQSPRYKVAKRGQDVALRCDPISGHVSLFWYQQALGQGPEFLTYFQNEAQLDKSGLPSDRFFAERPEGSVSTLKIQRTQQEDSAVYLCASSLAPDTQYFGPGTRLTVL.

The V call is TRBV7-2, the J call TRBJ2-2, with 8 bases matching TRBD1. Germline assignment: CDR1 SGHTA and CDR2 FQGNSA. The J segment lost 1 base and the V segment lost 3 bases, leaving 4 bases of the junction unmatched. CDR3 length: 16 amino acids. The CDR3 DNA reads as TGTGCCAGCAGCTTGTCGGGGACAGGGAACACCGGGGAGCTGTTTTTT. This translates into CASSLSGTGNTGELFF. Supplemented by reference TRBV7-2 and TRBJ2-2, the full variable domain reads GAGVSQSPSNKVTEKGKDVELRCDPISGHTALYWYRQSLGQGLEFLIYFQGNSAPDKSGLPSDRFSAERTGGSVSTLTIQRTQQEDSAVYLCASSLSGTGNTGELFFGEGSRLTVL.

This sequence joins TRBV4-1 and TRBJ1-1, with D unresolved. In germline, CDR1 is MGHRA, CDR2 YSYEKL. This CDR3 comprises 15 residues. The germline V and J ends were trimmed by 0 bases and 8 bases, with 16 bases remaining between them. CDR3 sequence reads: CASSQDEGTRGEAFF. For the CDR3, the DNA is TGCGCCAGCAGCCAAGATGAGGGTACCCGTGGCGAAGCTTTCTTT.

This sequence joins TRBV5-6 and TRBJ2-5, with D possibly being TRBD1 (5 bases). The ends were cut back, 2 bases at V and 2 bases at J, with 13 bases in the middle. The CDR3 is 15 residues long. From germline, CDR1 is SGHDT and CDR2 YYEEEE. CDR3 DNA: TGTGCCAGCAGCTTATTCCCAGGGCAACAAGAGACCCAGTACTTC. Residues: CASSLFPGQQETQYF.

The chain employs TRBV5-6 and TRBJ1-3; a weak D match, TRBD1 (6 bases). The germline CDR1 and CDR2 sequences are SGHDT and YYEEEE. V was cut by 2 bases and J by 2 bases, with 11 bases left in between. The CDR3 covers 15 residues. As DNA, the CDR3 is TGTGCCAGCAGCTTACAGGGCGCTACTGGAAACACCATATATTTT. Its translation is CASSLQGATGNTIYF.

The J gene is TRBJ1-1, the V gene TRBV18; the D gene is possibly TRBD1 (5 bases). The CDR3 covers 13 residues. Trimming pared 5 bases from V and 1 base from J, leaving 8 bases between. CDR1 is KGHSH and CDR2 is LQKENI in the germline V gene. The CDR3 DNA sequence: TGTGCCAGCTCATCCAGGGAGAACACTGAAGCTTTCTTT. Protein: CASSSRENTEAFF.

The chain links TRBV19 to TRBJ1-2; D not certain. The CDR3 sequence is 13 residues long. Trimming shortened V by 1 base and J by 5 bases, and 8 bases separated the two germline ends. CDR1 and CDR2 (germline): LNHDA, SQIVND (reference sequence). The CDR3 region is CASSIATTYGYTF. As DNA, the CDR3 is TGTGCCAGTAGTATAGCAACAACTTATGGCTACACCTTC.

The gene calls are TRBV5-5 and TRBJ2-1, with 14 bases aligning to TRBD2. Germline V CDR1 and CDR2: SGHKS, YYEKEE (reference sequence). The CDR3 spans 18 residues. Losses at the gene ends were 0 bases for V and 0 bases for J; bases not matched to a gene: 2. CDR3 DNA: TGTGCCAGCAGCTTGGGGACTAGCGGGAGGTACTCCTACAATGAGCAGTTCTTC. It codes for CASSLGTSGRYSYNEQFF.

The chain combines TRBV7-9 with TRBJ2-2; maybe TRBD2 (5 bases). This CDR3 region has 15 residues. Germline V gene sequence: CDR1 SEHNR, CDR2 FQNEAQ (reference sequence). V was clipped by 5 bases and J by 5 bases, with 15 bases between them. The CDR3 DNA reads as TGTGCCAGCAGCCCTCCCAAACGAGGGACCGGGGAGCTGTTTTTT. Amino acid sequence: CASSPPKRGTGELFF.

The chain links TRBV5-1 to TRBJ1-3, with TRBD1 identical over 8 bases. Germline lookup yields CDR1 SGHRS and CDR2 YFSETQ. Trimming cost V 4 bases and J 0 bases; bases outside gene matches: 12. The length of the CDR3 is 18 residues. CDR3 bases: TGCGCCAGCAGCGGCGCCCCGGGACAGGCCAGCTCTGGAAACACCATATATTTT. Translated, it gives CASSGAPGQASSGNTIYF.

J is TRBJ1-4 and V is TRBV5-6; 8 nucleotides line up with TRBD1. J was trimmed by 5 bases and V by 2 bases; bases with no gene match: 5. The CDR3 is 15 residues long. The V gene's germline CDR1 is SGHDT and CDR2 YYEEEE. The CDR3 sequence: CASSFRTGRNEKLFF. The CDR3 DNA reads as TGTGCCAGCAGCTTTCGGACAGGGAGGAATGAAAAACTGTTTTTT.

This rearrangement joins TRBV7-2 to TRBJ1-2; D call uncertain. The CDR3 extends over 12 amino acids. With 5 bases removed from V and 3 bases from J, the gap between germline ends came to 7 bases. Per the germline V gene, CDR1 is SGHTA and CDR2 is FQGNSA. The CDR3 reads CASSHRDYGYTF. In DNA, the CDR3 is TGTGCCAGCAGCCATCGGGACTATGGCTACACCTTC.

This chain joins TRBV7-9 and TRBJ2-7; 13 positions match TRBD2. CDR3 length: 15 amino acids. Germline V gives CDR1 SEHNR, CDR2 FQNEAQ (reference sequence). With V trimmed by 5 bases and J by 2 bases, 3 bases remained unmatched. The CDR3 DNA follows: TGTGCCAGCAGCCGGGGACTAGCGGGAACCTACGAGCAGTACTTC. It specifies CASSRGLAGTYEQYF.

The V gene is TRBV2, the J gene TRBJ2-1; 8 bases map to TRBD1. The CDR3 totals 14 residues. The V gene end was trimmed by 3 bases and the J gene end by 5 bases; junction bases not matched to a gene: 3. Germline CDR1 reads SNHLY; CDR2 reads FYNNEI. The CDR3 DNA reads TGTGCCAGCAGTGATAACAGGGGGAACAATGAGCAGTTCTTC. Translating gives CASSDNRGNNEQFF. The entire variable domain, with the rest obtained from reference TRBV2 and TRBJ2-1, is as follows: EPEVTQTPSHQVTQMGQEVILRCVPISNHLYFYWYRQILGQKVEFLVSFYNNEISEKSEIFDDQFSVERPDGSNFTLKIRSTKLEDSAMYFCASSDNRGNNEQFFGPGTRLTVL.

V gene TRBV27 combines with J gene TRBJ1-1, with unresolved D. In germline, CDR1 is MNHEY, CDR2 SMNVEV (reference sequence). V was clipped by 3 bases and J by 1 base, with 9 bases between them. This CDR3 comprises 14 residues. The DNA of the CDR3 is TGTGCCAGCAGTTTGGCGGGATGGAACACTGAAGCTTTCTTT. Protein sequence: CASSLAGWNTEAFF.

This chain links TRBV27 with TRBJ2-2; no clear D. Germline V gene lookup returns CDR1 MNHEY and CDR2 SMNVEV (reference sequence). Trimming pared 3 bases from V and 4 bases from J, leaving 12 bases between. The CDR3 length is 15 residues. CDR3 DNA sequence: TGTGCCAGCAGTTTTATCACACGAGGCACCGGGGAGCTGTTTTTT. Residues: CASSFITRGTGELFF.

The rearrangement links TRBV7-2 to TRBJ2-1; the match to TRBD1 covers 9 bases. The ends lost 1 base at V and 4 bases at J; junction bases unmatched: 2. The CDR3 extends over 15 amino acids. In germline, CDR1 is SGHTA, CDR2 FQGNSA. CDR3 sequence (DNA): TGTGCCAGCAGCTTAGGACAGGGGGGTTACAATGAGCAGTTCTTC. It codes for CASSLGQGGYNEQFF.

The chain recombines TRBV18 with TRBJ2-5; 8 bases are shared with TRBD1. The length of the CDR3 is 14 residues. In germline, CDR1 is KGHSH, CDR2 LQKENI. J lost 3 bases, V lost 2 bases, and 2 bases had no gene match. CDR3: CASSPTDREETQYF. The CDR3 DNA follows: TGTGCCAGCTCACCAACGGACAGGGAAGAGACCCAGTACTTC.

The chain couples TRBV4-2 to TRBJ1-1, with unresolved D. The germline CDR1 and CDR2 sequences are LGHNA and YNFKEQ. Trimming shortened V by 4 bases and J by 3 bases, and 15 bases separated the two germline ends. CDR3 length equals 15 residues. As DNA, the CDR3 is TGTGCCAGCAGCCCCGAAGGTGGGAGATACACTGAAGCTTTCTTT. This sequence encodes CASSPEGGRYTEAFF.

V usage is TRBV9 and J usage is TRBJ2-2, with a possible D match to TRBD2 (6 bases). V lost 4 bases, J lost 4 bases, and 14 bases lay in between. There are 15 residues in the CDR3. The germline V gene has CDR1 SGDLS and CDR2 YYNGEE. The CDR3 DNA sequence: TGTGCCAGCAGCCGCGGGGTTGTAAGCACCGGGGAGCTGTTTTTT. Translating it yields CASSRGVVSTGELFF.

The V gene is TRBV9, the J gene TRBJ1-6; TRBD1 might be the D (5 bases). Germline CDR1 reads SGDLS; CDR2 reads YYNGEE. The CDR3 is made up of 15 amino acids. V shed 4 bases and J shed 10 bases, with 18 bases lying between them. The CDR3 sequence: CASSPYQGQGSPLHF. The CDR3 bases are TGTGCCAGCAGCCCATACCAAGGGCAGGGATCACCCCTCCACTTT.

A note on this clone: The sample carries other DNA sequences with the same CDR3. This rearrangement joins TRBV28 to TRBJ2-7; D might be TRBD1 (5 bases). V was clipped by 6 bases and J by 5 bases, with 14 bases between them. In germline, CDR1 is MDHEN, CDR2 SYDVKM. The CDR3 runs to 13 residues. CDR3 sequence reads: CASSPPQGDEQYF. CDR3 in DNA: TGTGCCAGCAGCCCTCCGCAGGGCGACGAGCAGTACTTC.

The V and J genes are TRBV7-2 and TRBJ1-3, with 7 positions matching TRBD1. Germline CDR1 is SGHTA and CDR2 is FQGNSA. CDR3 length: 16 amino acids. V trimming: 1 base; J trimming: 5 bases; junction bases outside the gene matches: 8. In nucleotides, the CDR3 is TGTGCCAGCAGCTTAGTGGGACAGTTCACAAGAAACACCATATATTTT. Amino acid sequence: CASSLVGQFTRNTIYF. The full variable domain, rest sourced from reference TRBV7-2 and TRBJ1-3, is GAGVSQSPSNKVTEKGKDVELRCDPISGHTALYWYRQSLGQGLEFLIYFQGNSAPDKSGLPSDRFSAERTGGSVSTLTIQRTQQEDSAVYLCASSLVGQFTRNTIYFGEGSWLTVV.

This chain uses TRBV4-1 with TRBJ1-5; TRBD1 aligns across 8 bases. This CDR3 has 16 amino acids. Trimming removed 1 base from V and 3 bases from J; junction bases left unmatched: 5. CDR1 MGHRA and CDR2 YSYEKL come from the germline V gene. The CDR3 here is CASSQGQGPFNQPQHF. CDR3 in DNA: TGCGCCAGCAGCCAAGGACAGGGGCCGTTCAATCAGCCCCAGCATTTT.

The chain is built from TRBV7-8 and TRBJ2-2; D is possibly TRBD2 (6 bases). CDR3 length: 16 amino acids. Per the germline V gene, CDR1 is SGHVS and CDR2 is FQNEAQ. Between the trimmed V and J ends, which lost 5 bases and 5 bases, there was a span of 18 bases. The CDR3, as DNA: TGTGCCAGCAGCCCCGGGAGCAGGTCGGAAACCGGGGAGCTGTTTTTT. Its translation: CASSPGSRSETGELFF.

This clone was recorded once. The chain links TRBV7-2 to TRBJ2-2; D not resolved. The V gene's germline CDR1 is SGHTA and CDR2 FQGNSA. This CDR3 contains 15 residues. Trimming removed 1 base at V and 3 bases at J, with 9 bases between. The CDR3 protein is CASSLDNRHTGELFF. DNA of the CDR3: TGTGCCAGCAGCTTAGACAACAGACACACCGGGGAGCTGTTTTTT.